The 5 T cell receptor beta chains below come from one sample, sequenced in a study of shared clonotypes between healthy human individuals (dated by TCRdb to the early 2020s). Libraries were made using the immunoSEQ multiplex PCR assay. TCRdb limited this immuneACCESS table to in-frame rearrangements with V and J called. A share of clones is missing; checked studies link under half to unresolved V genes, and the rest is unexplained. This sample gives about 1.5 million clones in total; roughly 98% of them show up just once. Around 0.47% of the sample is in the top ten clones. The specimen was naive CD4+ T cells sorted from blood. The sample's cell subset or site label is to be understood as: CD45RA+ positively selected. All receptors come from a man aged 25-40 years in good health.

The rearrangement joins TRBV14 to TRBJ1-3, with D maybe TRBD1 (6 bases). From germline, CDR1 is SGHDN and CDR2 FVKESK. CDR3 size: 14 residues. Trimming took 8 bases from V and 5 from J, leaving 16 bases between them. For the CDR3, the DNA is TGTGCCAGCCGATGGGGGGGCGCGCGAAACACCATATATTTT. Its translation: CASRWGGARNTIYF. The full variable domain, with the rest looked up from reference TRBV14 and TRBJ1-3, is EAGVTQFPSHSVIEKGQTVTLRCDPISGHDNLYWYRRVMGKEIKFLLHFVKESKQDESGMPNNRFLAERTGGTYSTLKVQPAELEDSGVYFCASRWGGARNTIYFGEGSWLTVV.

V is TRBV9 and J is TRBJ2-3; possible D gene TRBD2, 6 bases. The germline CDR1 and CDR2 sequences are SGDLS and YYNGEE. V was clipped by 1 base and J by 4 bases, with 19 bases between them. The CDR3 covers 17 residues. CDR3 DNA: TGTGCCAGCAGCGTAAACCCCGGGAGTGGGGCCCCAGATACGCAGTATTTT. This translates into CASSVNPGSGAPDTQYF.

DNA of the CDR3: TGTGCCAGCAGCTTGGCCCCGGTTGGAGGGCTAGCCAATGAGCAGTTCTTC. Translated: CASSLAPVGGLANEQFF. This rearrangement joins TRBV5-4 to TRBJ2-1; the D gene is possibly TRBD2 (6 bases). Trimming took off 0 bases at V and 6 bases at J, with 19 bases between the two ends. Per the germline V gene, CDR1 is SGHNT and CDR2 is YYREEE (reference sequence). The CDR3 covers 17 residues.

The J gene is TRBJ1-2, the V gene TRBV4-3; D is uncertain. The germline V and J ends were trimmed by 3 bases and 4 bases, with 12 bases remaining between them. In germline, CDR1 is LGHNA, CDR2 YSLEER. This CDR3 has 14 amino acids. CDR3 DNA sequence: TGCGCCAGCAGCCACAAGGGAGGGCCCTATGGCTACACCTTC. It translates to CASSHKGGPYGYTF.

The chain joins TRBV19 to TRBJ1-5; possibly TRBD1 for D (5 bases). The V and J ends lost 3 bases and 4 bases respectively, with 13 bases between them. Germline V CDR1 and CDR2: LNHDA, SQIVND (reference sequence). The CDR3 runs 15 residues. The CDR3 reads CASSMGMSGNQPQHF. The CDR3 bases are TGTGCCAGTAGTATGGGGATGTCAGGGAATCAGCCCCAGCATTTT. Full variable domain (outside the CDR3, taken from reference TRBV19 and TRBJ1-5): DGGITQSPKYLFRKEGQNVTLSCEQNLNHDAMYWYRQDPGQGLRLIYYSQIVNDFQKGDIAEGYSVSREKKESFPLTVTSAQKNPTAFYLCASSMGMSGNQPQHFGDGTRLSIL.